Included here is one T cell receptor (beta chain) sequence, with context. This entry belongs to a study of blood T cell repertoires in COVID-19. Original processing methods: Estimation of nucleated cell counts was performed using reference gene primer amplification. Produced via immunoSEQ multiplex PCR; TCRdb's table is partial and in-frame only. The D gene and trimming were derived from the DNA, and the V and J assignments and clone size from that table. The sample contains over 200,000 clones, about 80% of which appear only once. The material sequenced was peripheral blood. The clonotype originates from a woman of 80 years or more with COVID-19, enrolled during active disease.

CDR3 sequence reads: CASSLQGGFRGTIYF. DNA of the CDR3: TGTGCCAGCAGCCTACAAGGGGGCTTTCGCGGCACCATATATTTT. The rearrangement uses TRBV3-1 (or the pseudogene TRBV3-2) and TRBJ1-3, with TRBD1 identical over 7 bases. CDR1 is LGHDT, CDR2 YNNKEL, per germline (reference sequence). The CDR3 is made up of 15 amino acids. The V and J ends lost 4 bases and 9 bases, in that order; junction bases with no gene match: 12.